This T cell receptor beta chain was sequenced during a study of blood T cell repertoires in COVID-19 (dated by TCRdb to about 2020). In the study overall: Samples from collaborators originated in the United States, Italy and Spain and spanned both the acute and convalescent phases of COVID-19. The prospective study material was composed of cDNA or gDNA derived from T cells, B-cell-depleted T cells, or PBMCs. The dataset comprised deeply sampled blood TCRbeta repertoires from subjects exposed to, actively infected with, or recovered from COVID-19. The repertoires were released in a freely available public database meant as a resource for research on the immune response to SARS-CoV-2. Samples came from the ongoing ImmuneRACE study (first 160 participants) plus 1,254 subjects from 6 global collaborators. Sample metadata almost always included a de-identified subject ID, COVID-19 status, age in years and sex. Where HLA class I and class II types were available, the types were taken from metadata supplied by the sample provider, not from assay-based typing. Overall study results and their limits: How much clinical and demographic metadata was included differed by source and by participant, and the metadata was provided uncurated.

Trimming accounts for 3 bases at V and 0 bases at J, while the number of junction bases matched to no gene is 4. The CDR3, cysteine through phenylalanine, is 15 amino acids long. This entry keeps only the CDR3 DNA: 45 bases, framed from base 1. Reading the germline V gene gives CDR1 SQVTM and CDR2 ANQGSEA. Participants in the prospective study were aged about 18 to 90 years, lived in about two dozen United States geographic areas, and enrolled through a virtual design. In the prospective study, participants were assigned to cohorts based on the clinical history participants reported in a screening survey and a study questionnaire. Each participant in the prospective study had whole blood, serum and a nasopharyngeal or oropharyngeal swab collected by mobile phlebotomists. Additional blood draws and questionnaires over an approximately 2-month period could optionally be provided by prospective study participants. Blood samples from the prospective study were shipped frozen or at room temperature prior to DNA extraction.

TCRbeta CDR3 regions were amplified from genomic DNA by means of the immunoSEQ Assay, a bias-controlled multiplex PCR. Under the source paper's analysis protocol: The number of nucleated cells in each sample was estimated from the amplification of reference gene primers within the assay. To quantify the absolute abundance of each unique TCRbeta CDR3 rearrangement, sequence reads were collapsed and filtered. For each sample, productive Simpson clonality was calculated as the square root of Simpson's diversity index across productive rearrangements. The table was pulled from immuneACCESS by TCRdb, which kept in-frame rearrangements only. Such tables lose some clones; where checked, under half of the loss comes from unresolved V genes, and the rest has no known cause. V, J and clone size are taken as reported in that table, and D and trimming were inferred from the DNA itself. The sample table contains roughly 170,000 clones; only one count was recorded for about 84% of them. About 5.7% of the sample comes from the top ten.

Concerning this clone itself: Which antigen it targets is not known. No base-level quality is on record; no much larger clone is a single base apart.

Sequencing used PBMCs or T cells enriched from blood (not recorded which). The chain uses TRBV29-1 and TRBJ2-4; TRBD2 aligns with 8 central bases. This sequence was found in a woman aged 40 to 50 with acute COVID-19. The encoded CDR3 is CSVELAGLAKNIQYF. The DNA reads as follows: TGCAGCGTTGAGTTAGCGGGGTTAGCCAAAAACATTCAGTACTTC.